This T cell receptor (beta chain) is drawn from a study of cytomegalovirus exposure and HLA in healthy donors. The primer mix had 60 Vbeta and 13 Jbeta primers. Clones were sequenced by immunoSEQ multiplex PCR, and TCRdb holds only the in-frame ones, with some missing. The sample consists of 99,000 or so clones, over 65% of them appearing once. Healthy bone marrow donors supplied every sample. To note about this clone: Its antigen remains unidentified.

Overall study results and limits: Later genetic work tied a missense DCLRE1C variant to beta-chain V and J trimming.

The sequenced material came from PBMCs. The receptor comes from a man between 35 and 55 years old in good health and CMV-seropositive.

CDR3 loop: CASSQEPGRGYEQYF. Here the CDR3 DNA reads TGCGCCAGCAGCCAAGAACCCGGCCGGGGATACGAGCAGTACTTC. This chain links TRBV4-1 with TRBJ2-7; weak D call: TRBD2 (5 bases). The CDR3 has 15 residues. Trimming stripped 0 bases from V and 4 bases from J, with 13 bases between. CDR1 and CDR2 from the germline V gene are MGHRA and YSYEKL.